This T cell receptor (beta chain) was identified in a study of cytomegalovirus exposure and HLA in healthy donors. General study results and limits: Trimming of TCR beta V- and J-genes showed a link, identified in a later analysis, to a missense DCLRE1C variant. The authors later found HLA-associated TCR beta chains more clonally expanded than equally common others. Fewer N-insertions (relative to the roughly 660-donor mean) were reportedly seen in an Asian-associated ancestry cluster in a later analysis. The authors listed 180 or so TCR beta chains as cytomegalovirus-associated.

Of note for this clone: Its antigen is unknown.

The CDR3 contains 16 residues. Per germline, CDR1 LNHDA and CDR2 SQIVND (reference sequence). V dropped 4 bases and J dropped 0; count of bases not matched to a gene: 7. It was with 60 Vbeta and 13 Jbeta primers that the PCR ran. Assay used: immunoSEQ multiplex PCR; TCRdb lists only in-frame clones, some missing. The repertoire holds over 200,000 clones, with about 77% as singletons. The sequenced material came from PBMCs. The V call is TRBV19, the J call TRBJ2-7; TRBD1 matches 9 bases. The receptor was derived from a woman in her twenties or thirties in good health and CMV-seronegative. CDR3 sequence (DNA): TGTGCCAGTAGTAACTATGGGACAGGGAGCTCCTACGAGCAGTACTTC. Its translation: CASSNYGTGSSYEQYF.